This record covers a single TCR beta chain. This sample was taken from a study of technical replicates of blood from several donors. The germline V gene has CDR1 SEHNR and CDR2 FQNEAQ (reference sequence). The V gene lost 3 bases and the J gene lost 7 bases, with 12 bases spanning the gap. The CDR3 spans 13 residues. The protocol was immunoSEQ multiplex PCR, while the TCRdb copy is restricted to in-frame clones and leaves out a portion. This sample has tens of thousands of clones, with roughly 90% found just once. This sequence originates from a human donor in good health. Some clones in this sample may be carry-over from other donors' samples. The rearrangement joins TRBV7-9 to TRBJ1-2, with no clear D. Sequencing was done on a sample of PBMCs. The CDR3 sequence: CASSFQEISGYTF. The CDR3 DNA is TGTGCCAGCAGCTTTCAGGAAATCTCTGGCTACACCTTC.